This T cell receptor beta chain was obtained from a study of blood T cell repertoires in COVID-19. Study in general: Spain, Italy and the United States supplied samples that represented acute and convalescent COVID-19. Nucleic acid was either cDNA or gDNA, and it came from T cells, B-cell-depleted T cells, or PBMCs.

In the study's own analysis: Scientists estimated how many nucleated cells there were by amplifying reference gene primers. Only in-frame clones appear in the TCRdb table, and some are missing; sequencing was by immunoSEQ multiplex PCR. The DNA was the basis for D and trimming; V, J and clone size are from that table. The table includes some 89,000 clones, less than 95% detected once. The CDR3 totals 15 residues. Germline V gene sequence: CDR1 MGHRA, CDR2 YSYEKL. V was pared by 1 base and J by 4 bases, with 11 bases between. V and J are TRBV4-1 and TRBJ1-3; no definite D call. This clonotype was obtained from a man between 60 and 75 years old with acute or convalescent COVID-19. The material sequenced was peripheral blood. CDR3 sequence: CASSQVPTGGNTIYF. In DNA, the CDR3 is TGCGCCAGCAGCCAAGTTCCCACGGGGGGAAACACCATATATTTT.